The clone carrying this T cell receptor beta chain was observed a few times. This record comes from a study of shared clonotypes between healthy human individuals. Some clones are missing from TCRdb's copy, which holds only in-frame ones; the method was immunoSEQ multiplex PCR. The sample holds roughly 1,100,000 clones, around 75% seen once. V shed 6 bases and J shed 4 bases, with 10 bases lying between them. CDR1 is SNHLY and CDR2 is FYNNEI in the germline V gene. The CDR3 is made up of 12 amino acids. Sequencing was done on a sample of memory CD4+ T cells sorted from blood. Subset described: CD45RA-negative fraction. The chain links TRBV2 to TRBJ2-7; D gene ambiguous. The sequence was obtained from a man aged 18 to 30 in good health. The CDR3 sequence: CASRALRYEQYF. Here the CDR3 DNA reads TGTGCCAGCAGGGCCCTCAGGTACGAGCAGTACTTC.